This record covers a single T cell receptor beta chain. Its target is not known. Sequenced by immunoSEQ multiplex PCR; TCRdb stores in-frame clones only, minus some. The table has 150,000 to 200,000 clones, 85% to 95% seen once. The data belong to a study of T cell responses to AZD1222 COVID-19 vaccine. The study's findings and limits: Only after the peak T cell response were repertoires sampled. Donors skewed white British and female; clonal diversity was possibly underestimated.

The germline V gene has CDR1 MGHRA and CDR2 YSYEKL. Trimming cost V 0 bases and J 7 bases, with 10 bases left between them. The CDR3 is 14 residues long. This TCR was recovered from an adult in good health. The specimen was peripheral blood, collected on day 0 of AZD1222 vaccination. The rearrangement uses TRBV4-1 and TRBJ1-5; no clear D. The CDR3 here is CASSQEEVRQPQHF. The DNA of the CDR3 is TGCGCCAGCAGCCAAGAGGAGGTCAGGCAGCCCCAGCATTTT.